This record concerns one T cell receptor (beta chain) sequence. This clonotype came up many times. What this receptor recognizes is not known. Base-call qualities are not available, and no considerably larger clone is one nucleotide away. The sample is drawn from a study of T cells after yellow fever vaccination (dated by TCRdb to between 2017 and 2020). Context from the whole study: The SMART-Seq v4 Ultra Low Input RNA kit was used to prepare libraries from fractions with low cell numbers. To follow T-cell clones before and after primary and booster YFV17D yellow fever vaccination, bulk TCR alpha and beta repertoires were sequenced over time. Two healthy male donors, one aged 18 to 30 and one aged 30 to 40 years, made up the cohort. Blood was collected at multiple timepoints before and after primary and secondary immunization, and bulk PBMC replicates and cell subsets were isolated. Study-level results and caveats: Most clones expanded after primary vaccination were re-detected after the booster (just under 97% of CD4 and 88% of CD8), suggesting broad memory maintenance. Computational filtering was required because FACS-sorted repertoires could contain abundant contaminating clonotypes from the bulk population. Because the study included only two donors, the extent to which the findings can be generalized is limited. The secondary T-cell response was found to be weaker but faster than the primary response, with a peak reached on day 5 rather than on day 15. A small fraction of clonotypes appeared in both the CD4 and CD8 compartments, likely as a result of convergent recombination.

The treatment or condition tag for this specimen amounts to: live attenuated yellow fever vaccine strain. PBMCs were isolated from peripheral blood using a standard Ficoll-Paque protocol. Dynabeads CD4 and CD8 positive selection kits were used to isolate the CD4 and CD8 T-cell fractions. TriZol was used to extract RNA from bulk PBMCs, CD4 and CD8 fractions, and dextramer-positive and dextramer-negative fractions. The CDR3 contains 13 residues, cysteine and phenylalanine counted. The DNA shown is the 39-base CDR3, in frame from base 1. Between the V and J ends, shortened by 4 bases and 6 bases respectively, the junction contains 8 bases. The germline V gene yields KGHDR for CDR1 and SFDVKD for CDR2. TCRdb shows the sequencer as Illumina NovaSeq 6000. TCR cDNA was made using 5'RACE template switching, a step that added a universal primer site and unique molecular identifiers. cDNA synthesis was primed from both the TCR alpha and TCR beta constant segments. Libraries were amplified in two PCR steps, with sample barcodes and sequencing adapters added in the second step. Libraries were sequenced on Illumina HiSeq 2500 (2x100 bp) or NovaSeq (2x150 bp). In the original analysis: Demultiplexing of reads and collapsing into UMI consensus sequences were performed with MIGEC, and V(D)J alignment was carried out with MiXCR. Using edgeR on replicate PBMC samples, clonotypes were called vaccine-responding if FDR was below 0.01 and the log2 fold change was above 5 up to day 15. CD4 or CD8 identity was assigned to each bulk clonotype according to whether the clonotype was present at higher abundance in the sequenced CD4 repertoire or the sequenced CD8 repertoire. TCRdb handled the public reads itself, with Q25 trimming in fastp and clone calling in MiXCR, and kept productive beta chains. Each record represents a unique CDR3 protein, reported with the most common genes and DNA among its rows. TCRdb, rather than the study authors, made the V and J calls. In all, the sample holds about 320,000 distinct CDR3 sequences, and around 10% of those were seen once. The ten largest account for about 3% of the sample.

The origin of this receptor is a man younger than 35 who received the YFV17D yellow fever vaccine. The source was CD4+ T cells sorted from PBMCs, collected 45 days after the yellow fever booster vaccination. The chain is made from TRBV24-1 and TRBJ2-2, with the identity of the D gene unclear. The CDR3 reads CATSESLSGELFF. At the DNA level, the sequence is TGTGCCACCAGTGAATCCCTATCCGGGGAGCTGTTTTTT.